What follows describes a single TCR beta chain. This clonotype came up once. Its cognate antigen has yet to be identified. The record has no base qualities; no much larger clone is one base away. Resting on one read, the evidence is weak. The method was PCR. The sample was run on an Illumina HiSeq 2000. TCRdb trimmed the raw reads at Q25, called clones with MiXCR and kept productive beta chains. A single entry per CDR3 protein holds the most common genes and DNA from its merged rows. This sample lists more than 85,000 distinct CDR3 sequences; around 50% were detected once. Over 9% of the sample comes from the top ten. The sample belongs to a study of CDR3 diversity in severe acne (dated by TCRdb to the late 2010s). From cysteine to phenylalanine, the CDR3 is 17 amino acids long. Only the CDR3 region is kept as DNA, spanning 51 bases read in frame from base 1. The junction shows trimming of 2 bases on V and 7 bases on J, plus 22 bases between the germline ends. Based on the germline V gene, the CDR1 and CDR2 sequences are MNHNS and SASEGT.

The TCR was taken from a male donor in good health, serving as a control. The chain uses TRBV6-1 and TRBJ2-3; the D segment could be TRBD2, given 7 matching bases. The sample was blood. The nucleotide sequence is TGTGCCAGCAGTGAAAGAGGAGGGGGGGGACTGACCCATACGCAGTATTTT. This sequence encodes CASSERGGGGLTHTQYF.